Presented here are 6 T cell receptor beta chains from one specimen sequenced in a study of cytomegalovirus exposure and HLA in healthy donors. In the PCR, 60 Vbeta and 13 Jbeta primers were used. TCRdb's copy holds only in-frame clones and misses some; the assay was immunoSEQ multiplex PCR. Of 100,000 to 150,000 clones in the sample, 75% to 90% were seen once. Specimen: PBMCs. These receptors were taken from a woman aged 40-49 years in good health and CMV-seropositive.

For the CDR3, the DNA is TGTGCCAGCAGCGTAGCTTGGGAGAGCCAGCTTTACAATGAGCAGTTCTTC. This codes for CASSVAWESQLYNEQFF. The rearrangement links TRBV9 to TRBJ2-1, with a weak D call TRBD2 (5 bases). Germline CDR1 SGDLS, CDR2 YYNGEE. The CDR3 spans 17 residues. Deletions cut 0 bases from V and 4 bases from J, with 17 bases between.

The chain joins TRBV29-1 to TRBJ2-5; tentative D call: TRBD2 (6 bases). The J call could be wrong; TRBJ2-7 is a better fit for the DNA end. This CDR3 has 14 residues. CDR1 and CDR2 (germline): SQVTM, ANQGSEA. The DNA of the CDR3 is TGCAGCGTTGTGGAGGGCCGACGATCCTACGAGCAGTACTTC. This sequence encodes CSVVEGRRSYEQYF.

This chain connects TRBV5-1 to TRBJ1-2; 9 nucleotides line up with TRBD1. V was clipped by 4 bases and J by 6 bases; unmatched bases: 10. CDR3 size: 15 residues. CDR1 is SGHRS, CDR2 YFSETQ, per germline. The CDR3 bases are TGCGCCAGCAGCGGGGGGACAGGGTATGAAAATGGCTACACCTTC. Amino acid sequence: CASSGGTGYENGYTF.

The J gene is TRBJ1-2, the V gene TRBV7-8, with no clear D. Germline V gene lookup returns CDR1 SGHVS and CDR2 FQNEAQ. This CDR3 comprises 14 residues. V lost 5 bases and J lost 7, with 17 bases in between. The CDR3 sequence: CASSLGLDFRGYTF. CDR3 nucleotides: TGTGCCAGCAGCCTAGGCTTGGACTTCCGTGGCTACACCTTC.

This clone appeared a single time. The CDR3 loop reads CAISESASGYQETQYF. In nucleotides, the CDR3 is TGTGCCATCAGCGAGAGCGCTAGCGGGTACCAAGAGACCCAGTACTTC. The gene calls are TRBV10-3 and TRBJ2-5, with 8 bases fitting TRBD2. Germline CDR1 is ENHRY and CDR2 is SYGVKD. The CDR3 runs to 16 residues. J was trimmed by 0 bases and V by 6 bases; bases with no gene match: 9.

The table lists this clone with a few counts. The rearrangement uses TRBV11-2 and TRBJ1-1; TRBD1 is a possible D gene (6 bases). The germline V and J ends were trimmed by 5 bases and 11 bases, with 24 bases remaining between them. This CDR3 contains 15 residues. Germline loops: CDR1 SGHAT, CDR2 FQNNGV. The CDR3 reads CASSTGIGQGLAAFF. CDR3 coding DNA: TGTGCCAGCAGCACTGGGATAGGGCAGGGGCTTGCGGCTTTCTTT.